Sequencing of this T cell receptor (beta chain) was carried out in a study of cytomegalovirus exposure and HLA in healthy donors. A remark on this clone: Its antigen remains unidentified.

PCR used 60 Vbeta primers and 13 Jbeta primers. The repertoire was sequenced with immunoSEQ multiplex PCR; TCRdb's copy has only in-frame clones and lacks some. The sample consists of over 130,000 clones, approximately 76% of them appearing once. Overall study results and limits: Rarity marked most TCR sequences, yet some public TCRs occurred in many donors.

Sequencing was done on a sample of PBMCs. The sequence was collected from a man between 40 and 49 years old in good health and CMV-seronegative.

The CDR3 region is CASRPYEQYF. CDR3 DNA sequence: TGTGCCAGCAGGCCCTACGAGCAGTACTTC. The V and J genes are TRBV25-1 and TRBJ2-5; D gene ambiguous. The assigned J gene may be wrong: the sequence end matches TRBJ2-7 better. The CDR3 covers 10 residues. Germline V lookup: CDR1 MGHDK, CDR2 SYGVNS.